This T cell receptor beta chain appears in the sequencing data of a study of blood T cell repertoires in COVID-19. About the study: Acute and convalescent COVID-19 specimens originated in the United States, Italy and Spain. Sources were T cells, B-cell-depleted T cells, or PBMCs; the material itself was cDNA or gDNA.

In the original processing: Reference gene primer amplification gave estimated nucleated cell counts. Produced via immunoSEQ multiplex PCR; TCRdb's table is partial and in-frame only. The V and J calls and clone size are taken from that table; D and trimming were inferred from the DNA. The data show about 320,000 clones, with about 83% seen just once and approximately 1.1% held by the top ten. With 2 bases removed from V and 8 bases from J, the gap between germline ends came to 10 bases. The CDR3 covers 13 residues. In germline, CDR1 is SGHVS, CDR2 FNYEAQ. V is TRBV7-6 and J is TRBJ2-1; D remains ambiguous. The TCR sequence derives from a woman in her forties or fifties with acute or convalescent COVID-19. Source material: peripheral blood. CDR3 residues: CASSLIEMDEQFF. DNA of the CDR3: TGTGCCAGCAGCTTAATCGAGATGGATGAGCAGTTCTTC.